A few counts support the clone carrying this T cell receptor beta chain. Its antigen is currently unknown. CDR3 length: 17 amino acids. Losses at the gene ends were 6 bases for V and 2 bases for J; bases not matched to a gene: 12. The germline V gene has CDR1 MNHNY and CDR2 SVGAGI (reference sequence). The data originate from a study of T cell repertoires in cytomegalovirus infection. Study-wide context: Evidence of both CMV infection and a matching HLA type came from public TCR beta signatures.

From the reads, TCRdb called clonotypes with MiXCR, one entry per CDR3 protein. The sample shows approximately 300,000 distinct CDR3 sequences, 25% to 35% of them seen only once. Study conclusions and caveats: In two of eight donors, the top clonotype was HLA-C-restricted CMV-specific. Carriers of CMV plus the relevant HLA were identified by cumulative public TCR beta family frequency.

The chain combines TRBV6-6 with TRBJ2-1; 8 positions match TRBD1. The sequence was obtained from a human donor in good health (CMV status not recorded). Some clones in this sample may be carry-over from other donors' samples. This sample comprised cultured PBMCs, obtained from culture after CMV antigen stimulation. In DNA form, the CDR3 reads TGTGCCAGCAGATCAACTCCGGGGACAGGCGCCTACAATGAGCAGTTCTTC. It encodes CASRSTPGTGAYNEQFF.